The sequence of this T cell receptor beta chain was determined in a study of blood T cell repertoires in COVID-19. Unmatched junction bases numbered 5, after V lost 5 bases and J lost 8 bases. Germline values: CDR1 SGHTA, CDR2 FQGTGA. The CDR3 totals 14 residues. Method: immunoSEQ multiplex PCR; TCRdb's copy keeps in-frame clones and lacks some. The sample carries around 46,000 clones, about 89% recorded once. The sequence was collected from a man between 60 and 75 years old with active or convalescent COVID-19. The chain has TRBV7-3 and TRBJ2-1; 11 bases map to TRBD2. The sample comprised peripheral blood. As DNA, the CDR3 is TGTGCCAGCAGCCGGCTAGCGGGGGGAGATGAGCAGTTCTTC. Amino acid sequence: CASSRLAGGDEQFF.